Described below is a single TCR beta chain sequence and its context. Its specificity is not known. This entry is derived from a study of PD-1 blockade in classical Hodgkin lymphoma. Study observations and caveats: The authors have not defined what causes the repertoire differences, possibly disease activity or prior therapy.

Clones were read by immunoSEQ multiplex PCR, and TCRdb kept only the in-frame ones, dropping some. The sample records tens of thousands of clones, 85% to 95% being singletons. CDR3 length: 15 amino acids. The germline gives CDR1 MNHNY, CDR2 SVGAGI (reference sequence). Trimming cost V 6 bases and J 0 bases; bases outside gene matches: 7. All patients relapsed after autologous stem cell transplantation, and brentuximab vedotin exposure varied. The source of this sequence is a human donor with classical Hodgkin lymphoma. The specimen was peripheral blood mononuclear cells (PBMCs), collected at baseline. The chain links TRBV6-6 to TRBJ2-7, with 8 positions matching TRBD2. The CDR3 coding sequence is TGTGCCAGCAGCTACGAGCGGGGGAGCTCCTACGAGCAGTACTTC. Protein sequence: CASSYERGSSYEQYF.